This T cell receptor (beta chain) was sequenced in a study of T cells in Graves' hyperthyroidism and ophthalmopathy. Study-wide context: Pretreatment peripheral blood was obtained at initial diagnosis.

Notes on this clonotype: The target antigen is unknown. This may be a read error: a much more frequent sequence differs by one nucleotide.

Stable hyperthyroidism: no ophthalmopathy progression over 18 months of follow-up. Patients aged 18 to 65 had newly diagnosed hyperthyroidism lasting under 2 months. The investigators amplified TCR beta CDR3 regions from RNA transcripts. The primer set for the first-round RT-PCR of the TCR CDR3 was HTBI. In TCRdb, the multiplex PCR reads were re-called with MiXCR into one record per CDR3 protein. The sample holds about 210,000 distinct CDR3 sequences, roughly 15% seen once. Broader study findings: Among thyroid clonotypes expanded above 0.001, most also appeared in blood.

The sequenced sample consisted of blood. This clonotype was obtained from a man aged 45-60 years with Graves' hyperthyroidism.

This chain's CDR3 is CASSQVFMDRLDRPQHF. The DNA of the CDR3 is TGCGCCAGCAGCCAAGTCTTCATGGACAGGCTGGATCGGCCCCAGCATTTT. The chain combines TRBV4-1 with TRBJ1-5; 7 nucleotides line up with TRBD1. After removal of 1 base from V and 9 bases from J, the junction contained 15 bases not matched to a gene. CDR1 MGHRA and CDR2 YSYEKL come from the germline V gene. The CDR3 contains 17 residues.